This is a list of T cell receptor beta chains from one sample in a study of T cells in Graves' hyperthyroidism and ophthalmopathy. MiXCR, applied by TCRdb to the multiplex PCR reads, yields one record per CDR3 protein. This sample has 380,000 or so distinct CDR3 sequences; 11% to 15% occur once, and the top ten carry around 23%. Source material: blood. These receptors were taken from a woman aged 30 to 39 with Graves' hyperthyroidism. Each CDR3 is given with its conserved first and last residue. Fields, in order: J gene, V gene, clone size, D gene, CDR3 DNA, CDR3 protein. The D gene is left open where the match is weak. Expanded clones are given a class, and other clones once, few, many or no size at all.

J gene: TRBJ1-5
V gene: TRBV12-3/TRBV12-4
clone size: many
D gene: TRBD1
CDR3 DNA: TGTGCCAGCAGTTTCGGACAGGGAATCCCTTATAGCAATCAGCCCCAGCATTTT
CDR3 protein: CASSFGQGIPYSNQPQHF

J gene: TRBJ2-1
V gene: TRBV6-1
clone size: many
D gene: TRBD1
CDR3 DNA: TGTGCCAGCAGCACCAGGGGGCGCGTAAATGAGCAGTTCTTC
CDR3 protein: CASSTRGRVNEQFF

J gene: TRBJ2-1
V gene: TRBV5-6
clone size: .
D gene: .
CDR3 DNA: TGTGCCAGCAGCTTTCGGGAAAACAATTACAATGAGCAGTTCTTC
CDR3 protein: CASSFRENNYNEQFF

J gene: TRBJ2-1
V gene: TRBV2
clone size: few
D gene: TRBD1
CDR3 DNA: TGTGCCAGCAGACCGGGACAGGGAAGGAATGAGCAGTTCTTC
CDR3 protein: CASRPGQGRNEQFF

J gene: TRBJ1-1
V gene: TRBV7-8
clone size: many
D gene: .
CDR3 DNA: TGTGCCAGCAGCTTATCGCCGGCGGGACACACTGAAGCTTTCTTT
CDR3 protein: CASSLSPAGHTEAFF

J gene: TRBJ1-1
V gene: TRBV7-2
clone size: .
D gene: .
CDR3 DNA: TGTGCCAGCAGCTTAGACCCTATGGACACTGAAGCTTTCTTT
CDR3 protein: CASSLDPMDTEAFF

J gene: TRBJ2-7
V gene: TRBV2
clone size: many
D gene: TRBD2
CDR3 DNA: TGTGCCAGCAGGGCGGGACTAGCGGGATTTCACGAGCAGTACTTC
CDR3 protein: CASRAGLAGFHEQYF

J gene: TRBJ1-6
V gene: TRBV12-3/TRBV12-4
clone size: many
D gene: .
CDR3 DNA: TGTGCCAGCAGTTCCCGGACAGCCTTTAATTCACCCCTCCACTTT
CDR3 protein: CASSSRTAFNSPLHF

J gene: TRBJ2-7
V gene: TRBV28
clone size: many
D gene: TRBD1
CDR3 DNA: TGTGCCAGCAGTTTGTCTGGACAGGTCCACGAGCAGTACTTC
CDR3 protein: CASSLSGQVHEQYF

J gene: TRBJ1-5
V gene: TRBV15
clone size: many
D gene: .
CDR3 DNA: TGTGCCACCAGCAGAGATTTGGGGAATCAGCCCCAGCATTTT
CDR3 protein: CATSRDLGNQPQHF

J gene: TRBJ1-5
V gene: TRBV30
clone size: few
D gene: .
CDR3 DNA: TGTGCCTGGAGTCTACGTGAGCATGTGGGCAATCAGCCCCAGCATTTT
CDR3 protein: CAWSLREHVGNQPQHF

J gene: TRBJ2-3
V gene: TRBV28
clone size: few
D gene: TRBD1
CDR3 DNA: TGTGCCAGCAGTCCGCGACAGGGCCCAGATACGCAGTATTTT
CDR3 protein: CASSPRQGPDTQYF

J gene: TRBJ1-4
V gene: TRBV3-1
clone size: few
D gene: TRBD1
CDR3 DNA: TGTGCCAGCAGCCAAGATGGGAGGACAGGACAGAAACTGTTTTTT
CDR3 protein: CASSQDGRTGQKLFF

J gene: TRBJ2-5
V gene: TRBV18
clone size: .
D gene: .
CDR3 DNA: TGTGCCAGCTCCCAACTCCCGGGACTTTCAATCCAAGAGACCCAGTACTTC
CDR3 protein: CASSQLPGLSIQETQYF

J gene: TRBJ2-1
V gene: TRBV24-1
clone size: few
D gene: TRBD2
CDR3 DNA: TGTGCCACCGCTACGACTAGCGGGAGGGCGGGGACCCGCAATGAGCAGTTCTTC
CDR3 protein: CATATTSGRAGTRNEQFF

J gene: TRBJ2-3
V gene: TRBV7-2
clone size: many
D gene: TRBD2
CDR3 DNA: TGTGCCAGCAGCTCCCCTAGGACTAGCGGGAGGGCCCTCACAGATACGCAGTATTTT
CDR3 protein: CASSSPRTSGRALTDTQYF

J gene: TRBJ2-1
V gene: TRBV5-1
clone size: .
D gene: .
CDR3 DNA: TGCGCCAGCAGATCCGGGACATACTCCTACAATGAGCAGTTCTTC
CDR3 protein: CASRSGTYSYNEQFF

J gene: TRBJ2-3
V gene: TRBV15
clone size: many
D gene: .
CDR3 DNA: TGTGCCACCAGCACTCGAATACGGGGGAAAGATACGCAGTATTTT
CDR3 protein: CATSTRIRGKDTQYF

J gene: TRBJ2-1
V gene: TRBV4-1
clone size: few
D gene: TRBD2
CDR3 DNA: TGCGCCAGCAGCCAAGAAATAACGGTAGCGGGAAGAAATGAGCAGTTCTTC
CDR3 protein: CASSQEITVAGRNEQFF

J gene: TRBJ2-7
V gene: TRBV28
clone size: many
D gene: TRBD2
CDR3 DNA: TGTGCCAGCAGTAGGACTAGCGGGTTCTACGAGCAGTACTTC
CDR3 protein: CASSRTSGFYEQYF

J gene: TRBJ2-1
V gene: TRBV6-4
clone size: few
D gene: TRBD2
CDR3 DNA: TGTGCCAGCAGTGCAGCTAGCGGGAGTGATAATGAGCAGTTCTTC
CDR3 protein: CASSAASGSDNEQFF

J gene: TRBJ2-3
V gene: TRBV5-5
clone size: .
D gene: .
CDR3 DNA: TGCGCCAGCAGCTCCGGGTTGGGGGGCACAGATACGCAGTATTTT
CDR3 protein: CASSSGLGGTDTQYF

J gene: TRBJ1-1
V gene: TRBV28
clone size: few
D gene: .
CDR3 DNA: TGTGCCAGCAGTTTATCCCCGAAGAACACTGAAGCTTTCTTT
CDR3 protein: CASSLSPKNTEAFF

J gene: TRBJ2-7
V gene: TRBV19
clone size: few
D gene: .
CDR3 DNA: TGTGCCAGTAGTCCAGCGGAGGGGCGGGAGCAGTACTTC
CDR3 protein: CASSPAEGREQYF

J gene: TRBJ2-2
V gene: TRBV5-4
clone size: few
D gene: .
CDR3 DNA: TGTGCCAGCAGCTTGTCGGGAGCGAACACCGGGGAGCTGTTTTTT
CDR3 protein: CASSLSGANTGELFF

J gene: TRBJ2-3
V gene: TRBV7-3
clone size: .
D gene: .
CDR3 DNA: TGTGCCAGCAGCCGAAAGAACACAGATACGCAGTATTTT
CDR3 protein: CASSRKNTDTQYF

J gene: TRBJ2-7
V gene: TRBV7-8
clone size: .
D gene: .
CDR3 DNA: TGTGCCAGCAGCGAAGGACCGAGGGCCTTCTCCTACGAGCAGTACTTC
CDR3 protein: CASSEGPRAFSYEQYF

J gene: TRBJ2-5
V gene: TRBV11-2
clone size: many
D gene: .
CDR3 DNA: TGTGCCAGCAGCTTAGGCAGGGGAGGAGAGACCCAGTACTTC
CDR3 protein: CASSLGRGGETQYF

J gene: TRBJ2-3
V gene: TRBV9
clone size: .
D gene: .
CDR3 DNA: TGTGCCAGCAGCCCTACCCCGGGAACGGACACAGATACGCAGTATTTT
CDR3 protein: CASSPTPGTDTDTQYF

J gene: TRBJ1-6
V gene: TRBV13
clone size: many
D gene: TRBD1
CDR3 DNA: TGTGCCAGCAGCTTAGGCAGGGGGAATTCACCCCTCCACTTT
CDR3 protein: CASSLGRGNSPLHF

J gene: TRBJ2-7
V gene: TRBV11-2
clone size: many
D gene: TRBD1
CDR3 DNA: TGTGCCAGCAGCTTACTGGGACAGGGGTACGAGCAGTACTTC
CDR3 protein: CASSLLGQGYEQYF

J gene: TRBJ1-5
V gene: TRBV30
clone size: .
D gene: .
CDR3 DNA: TGTGCCTGGTCCAGCGGACACCCGGGGATGAATCAGCCCCAGCATTTT
CDR3 protein: CAWSSGHPGMNQPQHF

J gene: TRBJ2-7
V gene: TRBV20-1
clone size: once
D gene: TRBD2
CDR3 DNA: TGCAGTGCTCTATCTCTAGCGGGACTCTACGAGCAGTACTTC
CDR3 protein: CSALSLAGLYEQYF

J gene: TRBJ2-3
V gene: TRBV9
clone size: many
D gene: .
CDR3 DNA: TGTGCCAGCAGCGTTGGACTAACAGATACGCAGTATTTT
CDR3 protein: CASSVGLTDTQYF

J gene: TRBJ2-7
V gene: TRBV20-1
clone size: many
D gene: TRBD2
CDR3 DNA: TGCAGTGCTCCCTGGCGGGGGAACTCCTACGAGCAGTACTTC
CDR3 protein: CSAPWRGNSYEQYF

J gene: TRBJ2-2
V gene: TRBV13
clone size: few
D gene: TRBD1
CDR3 DNA: TGTGCCAGCAGCTCAAGACCAGGGGGCCCGAACACCGGGGAGCTGTTTTTT
CDR3 protein: CASSSRPGGPNTGELFF

J gene: TRBJ2-5
V gene: TRBV12-3/TRBV12-4
clone size: many
D gene: .
CDR3 DNA: TGTGCCAGCAGTCCTGGAGAAGAGACCCAGTACTTC
CDR3 protein: CASSPGEETQYF

J gene: TRBJ2-7
V gene: TRBV5-1
clone size: many
D gene: .
CDR3 DNA: TGCGCCAGCAGCACTTCCTCAGACTACGAGCAGTACTTC
CDR3 protein: CASSTSSDYEQYF

J gene: TRBJ2-1
V gene: TRBV20-1
clone size: .
D gene: TRBD1
CDR3 DNA: TGCAGTGCTCGCCGGGACAGGCAGTTCTTC
CDR3 protein: CSARRDRQFF

J gene: TRBJ2-4
V gene: TRBV11-2
clone size: few
D gene: .
CDR3 DNA: TGTGCCAGCAGTGTCGGGTCCGGTTTAAACATTCAGTACTTC
CDR3 protein: CASSVGSGLNIQYF

J gene: TRBJ2-5
V gene: TRBV3-1
clone size: .
D gene: .
CDR3 DNA: TGTGCCAGCAGCCAAGATGCCGTACTGTACCAAGAGACCCAGTACTTC
CDR3 protein: CASSQDAVLYQETQYF

J gene: TRBJ2-1
V gene: TRBV20-1
clone size: few
D gene: .
CDR3 DNA: TGCAGTGCTAGAGAGGGGGTCAATGAGCAGTTCTTC
CDR3 protein: CSAREGVNEQFF

J gene: TRBJ2-3
V gene: TRBV12-3/TRBV12-4
clone size: .
D gene: .
CDR3 DNA: TGTGCCAGCAGTTTAACCGGACGGGGGCGCACAGATACGCAGTATTTT
CDR3 protein: CASSLTGRGRTDTQYF

J gene: TRBJ2-6
V gene: TRBV27
clone size: many
D gene: .
CDR3 DNA: TGTGCCAGCACCCACCGGACACCCGGGGCCAACGTCCTGACTTTC
CDR3 protein: CASTHRTPGANVLTF

J gene: TRBJ2-5
V gene: TRBV28
clone size: many
D gene: TRBD2
CDR3 DNA: TGTGCCAGCAGTTTACCTACTAGCGGGGGTAAAGAGACCCAGTACTTC
CDR3 protein: CASSLPTSGGKETQYF

J gene: TRBJ1-5
V gene: TRBV6-1
clone size: many
D gene: .
CDR3 DNA: TGTGCCAGCAGTGATTGGGGGGCTGGCAATCAGCCCCAGCATTTT
CDR3 protein: CASSDWGAGNQPQHF

J gene: TRBJ1-2
V gene: TRBV7-6
clone size: few
D gene: TRBD1
CDR3 DNA: TGTGCCAGCAGCTTAGACAGGGGGCTCGCTAACTATGGCTACACCTTC
CDR3 protein: CASSLDRGLANYGYTF